This TCR beta chain was identified during a study of blood T cell repertoires in COVID-19. Across the whole study: Collection of acute and convalescent COVID-19 samples took place in the United States, Italy and Spain. From T cells, B-cell-depleted T cells, or PBMCs came the material, which was cDNA or gDNA.

The data were produced by immunoSEQ multiplex PCR, yet TCRdb's version contains in-frame clones alone and is incomplete. The table has 200,000 to 300,000 clones, roughly nine tenths seen once. The CDR3 consists of 17 residues. The germline V gene encodes CDR1 SGDLS and CDR2 YYNGEE. Trimming took 3 bases from V and 0 from J, leaving 16 bases between them. The TCR comes from a man younger than 35 with active or convalescent COVID-19. V is TRBV9 and J is TRBJ1-3; tentatively, D is TRBD1 (5 bases). Sample: peripheral blood. CDR3 sequence: CASSAGDRSYSGNTIYF. The CDR3 nucleotides are TGTGCCAGCAGCGCGGGGGACCGATCATACTCTGGAAACACCATATATTTT.